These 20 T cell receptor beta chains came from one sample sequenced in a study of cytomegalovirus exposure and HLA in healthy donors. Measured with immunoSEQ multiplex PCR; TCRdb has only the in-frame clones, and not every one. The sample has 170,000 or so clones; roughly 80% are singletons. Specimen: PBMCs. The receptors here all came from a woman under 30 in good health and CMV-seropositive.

CDR3: CASNRQRGGTDTQYF. The CDR3, as DNA: TGTGCCAGCAATAGACAGCGGGGAGGCACAGATACGCAGTATTTT. The rearrangement links TRBV2 to TRBJ2-3, with TRBD2 identical over 7 bases. V gave up 7 bases and J gave up 1 base; unmatched junction bases: 8. This CDR3 region has 15 residues. Germline assignment: CDR1 SNHLY and CDR2 FYNNEI.

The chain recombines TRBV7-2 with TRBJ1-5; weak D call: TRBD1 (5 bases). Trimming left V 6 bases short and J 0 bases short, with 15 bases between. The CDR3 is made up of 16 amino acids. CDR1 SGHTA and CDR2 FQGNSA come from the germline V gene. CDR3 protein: CASSLGWTYSNQPQHF. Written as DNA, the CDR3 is TGTGCCAGCAGTCTTGGGTGGACATATAGCAATCAGCCCCAGCATTTT. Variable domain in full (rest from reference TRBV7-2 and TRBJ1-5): GAGVSQSPSNKVTEKGKDVELRCDPISGHTALYWYRQSLGQGLEFLIYFQGNSAPDKSGLPSDRFSAERTGGSVSTLTIQRTQQEDSAVYLCASSLGWTYSNQPQHFGDGTRLSIL.

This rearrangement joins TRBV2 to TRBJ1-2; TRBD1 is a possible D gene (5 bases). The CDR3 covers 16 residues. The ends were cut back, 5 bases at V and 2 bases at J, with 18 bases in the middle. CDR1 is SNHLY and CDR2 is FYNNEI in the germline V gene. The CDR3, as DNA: TGTGCCAGCAGTCCGTCCTTAGGACACCAGAACTATGGCTACACCTTC. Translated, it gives CASSPSLGHQNYGYTF.

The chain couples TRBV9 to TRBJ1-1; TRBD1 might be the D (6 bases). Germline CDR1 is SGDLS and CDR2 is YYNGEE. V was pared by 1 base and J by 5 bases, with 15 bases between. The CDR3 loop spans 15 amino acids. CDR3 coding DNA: TGTGCCAGCAGCGTACCAAAGACCCAGGGGACTGAAGCTTTCTTT. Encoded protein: CASSVPKTQGTEAFF.

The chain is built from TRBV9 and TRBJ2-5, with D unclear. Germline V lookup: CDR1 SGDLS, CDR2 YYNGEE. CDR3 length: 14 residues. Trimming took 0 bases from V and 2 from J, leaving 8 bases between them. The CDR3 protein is CASSVGSSQETQYF. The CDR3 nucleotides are TGTGCCAGCAGCGTAGGGTCCAGTCAAGAGACCCAGTACTTC.

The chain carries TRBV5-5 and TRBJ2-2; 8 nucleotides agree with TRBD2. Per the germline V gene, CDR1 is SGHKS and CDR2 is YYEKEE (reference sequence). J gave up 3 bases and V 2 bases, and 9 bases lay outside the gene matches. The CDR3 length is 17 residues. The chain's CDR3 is CASSFTRRGEHTGELFF. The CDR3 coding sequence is TGTGCCAGCAGCTTCACCCGGCGGGGGGAGCACACCGGGGAGCTGTTTTTT.

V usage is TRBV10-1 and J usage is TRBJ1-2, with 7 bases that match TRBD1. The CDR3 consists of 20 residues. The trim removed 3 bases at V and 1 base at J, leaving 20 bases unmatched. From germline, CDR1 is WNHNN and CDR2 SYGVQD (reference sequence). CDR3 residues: CASSDLGVPGQIIVNYGYTF. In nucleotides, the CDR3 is TGCGCCAGCAGTGATCTTGGGGTACCGGGACAGATTATAGTTAACTATGGCTACACCTTC.

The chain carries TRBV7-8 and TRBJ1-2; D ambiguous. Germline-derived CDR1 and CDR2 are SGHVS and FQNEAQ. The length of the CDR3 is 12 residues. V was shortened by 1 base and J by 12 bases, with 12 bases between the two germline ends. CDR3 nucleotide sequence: TGTGCCAGCAGCTTAGTACGAGGTCCTCACACCTTC. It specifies CASSLVRGPHTF.

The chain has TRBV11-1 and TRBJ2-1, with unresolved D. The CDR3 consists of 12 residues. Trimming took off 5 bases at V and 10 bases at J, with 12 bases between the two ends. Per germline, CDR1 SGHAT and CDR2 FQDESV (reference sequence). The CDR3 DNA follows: TGTGCCAGCAGCACTCCCCGCGGCGAGCAGTTCTTC. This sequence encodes CASSTPRGEQFF. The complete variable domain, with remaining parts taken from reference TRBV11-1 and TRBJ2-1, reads EAEVAQSPRYKITEKSQAVAFWCDPISGHATLYWYRQILGQGPELLVQFQDESVVDDSQLPKDRFSAERLKGVDSTLKIQPAELGDSAMYLCASSTPRGEQFFGPGTRLTVL.

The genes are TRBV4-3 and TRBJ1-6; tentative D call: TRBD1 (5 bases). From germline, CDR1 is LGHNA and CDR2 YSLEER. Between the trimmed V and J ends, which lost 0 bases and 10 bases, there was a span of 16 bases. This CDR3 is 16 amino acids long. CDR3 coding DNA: TGCGCCAGCAGCCAAGATCCCGACAGTATAGGATCACCCCTCCACTTT. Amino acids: CASSQDPDSIGSPLHF.

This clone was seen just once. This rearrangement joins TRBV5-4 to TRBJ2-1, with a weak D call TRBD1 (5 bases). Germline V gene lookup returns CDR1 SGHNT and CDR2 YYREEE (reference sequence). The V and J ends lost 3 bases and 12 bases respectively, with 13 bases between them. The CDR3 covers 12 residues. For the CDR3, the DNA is TGTGCCAGCAGCTACAGGAGTTCATGGCAGTTCTTC. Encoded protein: CASSYRSSWQFF.

This CDR3 reads CASSQELARTDTQYF. CDR3 DNA sequence: TGCGCCAGCAGCCAAGAACTAGCTCGCACAGATACGCAGTATTTT. The chain recombines TRBV4-1 with TRBJ2-3; a possible D gene is TRBD2 (6 bases). Trimming stripped 0 bases from V and 1 base from J, with 8 bases between. Germline values: CDR1 MGHRA, CDR2 YSYEKL. The CDR3 has 15 residues.

The CDR3 protein is CASSTEGASGTGELFF. The DNA for the CDR3 is TGTGCCAGCAGCACCGAAGGTGCTAGCGGCACCGGGGAGCTGTTTTTT. This chain uses TRBV9 with TRBJ2-2; 7 nucleotides align to TRBD2. Germline-derived CDR1 and CDR2 are SGDLS and YYNGEE. V lost 4 bases, J lost 4 bases, and 10 bases stayed unmatched. The CDR3 is 16 residues long.

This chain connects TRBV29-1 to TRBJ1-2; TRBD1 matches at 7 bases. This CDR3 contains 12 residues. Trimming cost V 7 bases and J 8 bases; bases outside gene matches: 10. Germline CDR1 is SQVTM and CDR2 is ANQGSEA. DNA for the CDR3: TGCAGCGCCCTCAGGGGGACGGAGGGCTACACCTTC. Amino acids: CSALRGTEGYTF.

The CDR3, as DNA: TGTGCCAGCAGCTTAGCCGCCGGGACAGCGAACACTGAAGCTTTCTTT. The encoded protein is CASSLAAGTANTEAFF. V usage is TRBV7-9 and J usage is TRBJ1-1; 7 nucleotides align to TRBD1. The germline V gene has CDR1 SEHNR and CDR2 FQNEAQ (reference sequence). The CDR3 sequence is 16 residues long. J lost 1 base, V lost 0 bases, and 5 bases had no gene match.

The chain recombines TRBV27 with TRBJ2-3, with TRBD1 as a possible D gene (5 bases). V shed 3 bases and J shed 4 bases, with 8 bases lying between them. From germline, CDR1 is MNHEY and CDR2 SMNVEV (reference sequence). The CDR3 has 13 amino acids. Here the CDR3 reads CASSFLGADTQYF. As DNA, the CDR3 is TGTGCCAGCAGTTTTTTAGGGGCAGATACGCAGTATTTT.

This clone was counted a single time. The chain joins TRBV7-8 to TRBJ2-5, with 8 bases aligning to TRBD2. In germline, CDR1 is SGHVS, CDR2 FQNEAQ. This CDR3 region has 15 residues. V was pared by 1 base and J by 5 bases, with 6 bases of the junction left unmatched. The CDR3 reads CASSLEGTRAETQYF. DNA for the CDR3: TGTGCCAGCAGCTTAGAGGGGACTAGGGCTGAGACCCAGTACTTC.

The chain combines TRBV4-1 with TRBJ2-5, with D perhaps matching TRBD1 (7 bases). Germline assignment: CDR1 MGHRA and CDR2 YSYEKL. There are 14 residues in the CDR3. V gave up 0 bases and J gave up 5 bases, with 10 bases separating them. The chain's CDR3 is CASSQDGGGETQYF. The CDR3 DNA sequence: TGCGCCAGCAGCCAAGACGGAGGGGGCGAGACCCAGTACTTC.

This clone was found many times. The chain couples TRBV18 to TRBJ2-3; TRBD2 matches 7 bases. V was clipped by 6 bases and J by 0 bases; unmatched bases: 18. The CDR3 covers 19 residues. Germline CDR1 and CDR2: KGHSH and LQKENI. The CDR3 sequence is CASSFTIGGGSSSTDTQYF. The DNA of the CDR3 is TGTGCCAGCTCCTTCACCATTGGCGGGGGAAGCTCTAGCACAGATACGCAGTATTTT.

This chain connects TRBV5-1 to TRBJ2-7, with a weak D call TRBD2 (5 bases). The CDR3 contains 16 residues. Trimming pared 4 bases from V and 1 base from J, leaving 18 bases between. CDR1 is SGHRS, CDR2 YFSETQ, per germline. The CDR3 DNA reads TGCGCCAGCAGCCCATCCCCCGGACTGAGATCCTACGAGCAGTACTTC. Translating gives CASSPSPGLRSYEQYF.